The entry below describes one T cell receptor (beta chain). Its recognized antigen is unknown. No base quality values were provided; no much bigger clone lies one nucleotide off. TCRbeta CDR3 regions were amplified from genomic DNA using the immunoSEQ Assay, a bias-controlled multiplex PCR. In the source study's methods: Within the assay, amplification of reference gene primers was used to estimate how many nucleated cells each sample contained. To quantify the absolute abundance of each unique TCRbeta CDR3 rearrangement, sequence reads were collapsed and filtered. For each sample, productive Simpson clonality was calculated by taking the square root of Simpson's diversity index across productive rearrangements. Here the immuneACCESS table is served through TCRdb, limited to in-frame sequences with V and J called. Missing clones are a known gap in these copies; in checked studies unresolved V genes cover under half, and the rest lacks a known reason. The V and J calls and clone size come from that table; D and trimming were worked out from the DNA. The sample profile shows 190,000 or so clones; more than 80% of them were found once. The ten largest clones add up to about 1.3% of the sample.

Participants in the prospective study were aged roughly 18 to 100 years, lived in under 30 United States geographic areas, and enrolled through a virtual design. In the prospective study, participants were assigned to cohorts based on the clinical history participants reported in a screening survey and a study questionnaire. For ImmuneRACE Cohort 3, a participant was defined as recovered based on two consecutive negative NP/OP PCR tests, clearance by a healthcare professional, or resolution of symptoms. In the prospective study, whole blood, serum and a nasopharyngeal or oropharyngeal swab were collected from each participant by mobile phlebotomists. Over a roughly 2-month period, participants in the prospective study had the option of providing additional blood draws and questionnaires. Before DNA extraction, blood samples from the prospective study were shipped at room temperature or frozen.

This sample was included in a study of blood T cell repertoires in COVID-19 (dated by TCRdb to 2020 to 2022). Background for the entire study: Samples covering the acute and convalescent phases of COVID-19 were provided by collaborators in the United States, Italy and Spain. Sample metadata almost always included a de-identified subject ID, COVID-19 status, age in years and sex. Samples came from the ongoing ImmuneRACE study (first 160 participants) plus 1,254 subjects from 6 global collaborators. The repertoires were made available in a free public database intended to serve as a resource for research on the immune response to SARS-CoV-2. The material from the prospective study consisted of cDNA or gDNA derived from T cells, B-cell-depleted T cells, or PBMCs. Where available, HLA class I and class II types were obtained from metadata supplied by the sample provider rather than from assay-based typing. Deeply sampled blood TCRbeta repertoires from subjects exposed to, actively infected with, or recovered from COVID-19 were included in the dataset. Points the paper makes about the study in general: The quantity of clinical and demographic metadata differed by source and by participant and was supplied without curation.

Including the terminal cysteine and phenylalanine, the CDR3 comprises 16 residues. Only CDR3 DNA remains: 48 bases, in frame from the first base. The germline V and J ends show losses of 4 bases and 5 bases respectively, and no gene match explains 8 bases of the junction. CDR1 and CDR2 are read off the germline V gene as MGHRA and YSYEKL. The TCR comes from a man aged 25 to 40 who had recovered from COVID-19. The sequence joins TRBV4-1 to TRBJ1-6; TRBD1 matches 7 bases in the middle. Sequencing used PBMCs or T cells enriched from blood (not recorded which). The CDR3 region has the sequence CASSRTGTGDNSPLHF. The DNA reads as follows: TGCGCCAGCAGCCGCACTGGCACAGGGGATAATTCACCCCTCCACTTT.